This T cell receptor beta chain was identified during a study of blood T cell repertoires in COVID-19 (dated by TCRdb to about 2020). With respect to the entire study: Collaborator samples came from the United States, Italy and Spain and covered acute and convalescent phases of COVID-19. Where HLA class I and class II types were available, the types were taken from metadata supplied by the sample provider, not from assay-based typing. A freely available public database, intended as a resource for researchers studying the immune response to SARS-CoV-2, is where the repertoires were released. Deeply sampled blood TCRbeta repertoires from subjects exposed to, actively infected with, or recovered from COVID-19 were included in the dataset. The sample metadata nearly always contained a de-identified subject ID, COVID-19 status, age in years and sex. The samples were drawn from the first 160 participants of the ongoing ImmuneRACE study and from 1,254 subjects provided by 6 global collaborators. The prospective study material was composed of cDNA or gDNA derived from T cells, B-cell-depleted T cells, or PBMCs. Broad study findings and their caveats: The amount of clinical and demographic metadata varied by source and participant and was provided uncurated.

Concerning this clone itself: Which antigen it targets is not known. Base qualities are not provided; no much larger clone lies one nucleotide away.

TCRbeta CDR3 regions were amplified from genomic DNA by means of the immunoSEQ Assay, a bias-controlled multiplex PCR. Concerning the study's data processing: Within the assay, amplification of reference gene primers was used to estimate how many nucleated cells each sample contained. Sequence reads were collapsed and filtered to measure the absolute abundance of every unique TCRbeta CDR3 rearrangement. For each sample, productive Simpson clonality was calculated as the square root of Simpson's diversity index across productive rearrangements. Not all clones reach the TCRdb copy of this immuneACCESS table, which keeps in-frame sequences only. Checked studies attribute under half of the gap to unresolved V genes and leave the rest unexplained. Clone size and the V and J calls come from that table; the DNA yielded D and trimming. The sample table records around 300,000 clones; 88% of these occur just once. Under 6% of the sample rests with the top ten.

In the prospective study, participants were 18 to 89 years old, resided in about 25 geographic areas of the United States, and were enrolled through a virtual design. Cohort assignment in the prospective study relied on participant-reported clinical history from a screening survey and a study questionnaire. Recovered participants in ImmuneRACE Cohort 3 were defined as having two consecutive negative NP/OP PCR tests, clearance from a healthcare professional, or resolution of symptoms. In the prospective study, mobile phlebotomists collected whole blood, serum and a nasopharyngeal or oropharyngeal swab from each participant. Over a 2-month period, participants in the prospective study had the option of providing additional blood draws and questionnaires. Blood samples from the prospective study were shipped frozen or at room temperature prior to DNA extraction. For CDR1 and CDR2, the germline V gene lists SGHTA and FQGNSA. Ends trimmed: V by 5 bases, J by 6 bases; bases unmatched to a gene: 6. Inclusive of the bounding cysteine and phenylalanine, the CDR3 is 14 residues long. Just the 42-base CDR3 DNA is kept, in frame starting at base 1.

Sequencing was done on a sample of PBMCs or T cells enriched from blood (not recorded which). The rearrangement joined TRBV7-2 to TRBJ2-1; 8 middle bases align to TRBD1. The sequence was collected from a man aged 30 to 39 who had recovered from COVID-19. The CDR3 reads CASSRTGFFNEQFF. The DNA sequence is given as TGTGCCAGCAGCCGGACAGGGTTTTTCAATGAGCAGTTCTTC. The full variable domain, with segments outside the CDR3 supplied by the reference TRBV7-2 and TRBJ2-1 proteins, appears as GAGVSQSPSNKVTEKGKDVELRCDPISGHTALYWYRQSLGQGLEFLIYFQGNSAPDKSGLPSDRFSAERTGGSVSTLTIQRTQQEDSAVYLCASSRTGFFNEQFFGPGTRLTVL.